A selection of T cell receptor beta chains follows, all from one sample in a study of CD8 T cells in Susac syndrome. TCRdb processed the immunoSEQ multiplex PCR reads anew with MiXCR; each CDR3 protein has one entry. The sample carries more than 100,000 distinct CDR3 sequences, 65% to 90% recorded once. The specimen was CD8+ T cells from PBMCs. The receptors derive from a human donor with multiple sclerosis. CDR3s include the opening cysteine and the closing phenylalanine or tryptophan. D genes are given only for firm matches. Rows give clone size only sometimes, using once, few, many, or a class for an expanded clone.

clone_size: -
v_call: TRBV13
d_call: -
j_call: TRBJ2-2
cdr3_aa: CASGRTEWNTGELFF
cdr3_nt: TGTGCCAGCGGGAGGACGGAGTGGAACACCGGGGAGCTGTTTTTT

clone_size: -
v_call: TRBV3-1
d_call: TRBD1
j_call: TRBJ2-3
cdr3_aa: CVSSRIRGRGTDTQYF
cdr3_nt: TGTGTCAGCAGCCGTATCAGGGGGCGAGGAACAGATACGCAGTATTTT

clone_size: -
v_call: TRBV10-3
d_call: -
j_call: TRBJ1-1
cdr3_aa: CASGHMNTEAFF
cdr3_nt: TGTGCCTCGGGCCACATGAACACTGAAGCTTTCTTT

clone_size: -
v_call: TRBV28
d_call: TRBD2
j_call: TRBJ2-7
cdr3_aa: CASSFRGVLVYEQYF
cdr3_nt: TGTGCCAGCAGTTTTCGGGGGGTTCTTGTCTACGAGCAGTACTTC

clone_size: -
v_call: TRBV12-3/TRBV12-4
d_call: -
j_call: TRBJ1-5
cdr3_aa: CASSRPSQPQHF
cdr3_nt: TGTGCCAGCAGCCGCCCAAGTCAGCCCCAGCATTTT

clone_size: -
v_call: TRBV28
d_call: -
j_call: TRBJ1-2
cdr3_aa: CASSLKMTTGYTF
cdr3_nt: TGTGCCAGCAGTTTAAAGATGACGACCGGCTACACCTTC

clone_size: few
v_call: TRBV9
d_call: -
j_call: TRBJ2-7
cdr3_aa: CASSAGDSGIDEQYF
cdr3_nt: TGTGCCAGCAGCGCGGGGGACAGCGGTATCGACGAGCAGTACTTC

clone_size: -
v_call: TRBV19
d_call: -
j_call: TRBJ2-3
cdr3_aa: CASNGGGGADTQYF
cdr3_nt: TGTGCCAGTAACGGGGGAGGGGGGGCAGATACGCAGTATTTT

clone_size: -
v_call: TRBV10-3
d_call: TRBD2
j_call: TRBJ2-1
cdr3_aa: CAISDEGGSRFLGREQFF
cdr3_nt: TGTGCCATCAGTGATGAAGGCGGGAGTAGATTTCTTGGTCGAGAGCAGTTCTTC

clone_size: few
v_call: TRBV5-4
d_call: TRBD1
j_call: TRBJ2-5
cdr3_aa: CASSSGQGEETQYF
cdr3_nt: TGTGCCAGCAGCTCGGGACAGGGCGAAGAGACCCAGTACTTC

clone_size: -
v_call: TRBV7-6
d_call: -
j_call: TRBJ1-6
cdr3_aa: CASSPGPPGASSYNSPLHF
cdr3_nt: TGTGCCAGCAGCCCTGGGCCCCCCGGGGCGAGCTCCTATAATTCACCCCTCCACTTT

clone_size: -
v_call: TRBV7-9
d_call: TRBD1
j_call: TRBJ2-7
cdr3_aa: CASSPTTGGPLDYEQYF
cdr3_nt: TGTGCCAGCAGCCCGACGACAGGGGGGCCCCTTGACTACGAGCAGTACTTC

clone_size: -
v_call: TRBV4-1
d_call: -
j_call: TRBJ1-1
cdr3_aa: CASSQSFLNTEAFF
cdr3_nt: TGCGCCAGCAGCCAATCGTTTCTGAACACTGAAGCTTTCTTT

clone_size: -
v_call: TRBV24-1
d_call: -
j_call: TRBJ2-1
cdr3_aa: CATSDLHSWRGGGGSYNEQFF
cdr3_nt: TGTGCCACCAGTGATTTGCACTCTTGGCGGGGAGGAGGGGGCTCCTACAATGAGCAGTTCTTC

clone_size: -
v_call: TRBV29-1
d_call: TRBD2
j_call: TRBJ2-1
cdr3_aa: CSVGPSGSFYNEQFF
cdr3_nt: TGCAGCGTTGGTCCTAGCGGGAGTTTCTACAATGAGCAGTTCTTC

clone_size: once
v_call: TRBV5-1
d_call: -
j_call: TRBJ2-3
cdr3_aa: CASSLSWEDYRTDTQYF
cdr3_nt: TGCGCCAGCAGCTTGTCTTGGGAGGACTACCGCACAGATACGCAGTATTTT

clone_size: -
v_call: TRBV9
d_call: -
j_call: TRBJ1-5
cdr3_aa: CASSVGDAAQPQHF
cdr3_nt: TGTGCCAGCAGCGTGGGGGACGCGGCTCAGCCCCAGCATTTT

clone_size: -
v_call: TRBV30
d_call: -
j_call: TRBJ1-4
cdr3_aa: CAWSELGAMSEKLFF
cdr3_nt: TGTGCCTGGAGTGAACTGGGGGCGATGAGTGAAAAACTGTTTTTT

clone_size: -
v_call: TRBV7-6
d_call: TRBD2
j_call: TRBJ2-1
cdr3_aa: CASSLAPFPSGGDEQFF
cdr3_nt: TGTGCCAGCAGCTTAGCCCCGTTTCCTAGCGGGGGGGATGAGCAGTTCTTC

clone_size: -
v_call: TRBV28
d_call: -
j_call: TRBJ1-4
cdr3_aa: CASSLYGPYEKLFF
cdr3_nt: TGTGCCAGCAGTTTGTACGGACCCTATGAAAAACTGTTTTTT

clone_size: -
v_call: TRBV27
d_call: -
j_call: TRBJ1-1
cdr3_aa: CASSLIGAGGTEAFF
cdr3_nt: TGTGCCAGCAGTTTAATAGGTGCGGGGGGCACTGAAGCTTTCTTT

clone_size: -
v_call: TRBV7-9
d_call: -
j_call: TRBJ1-2
cdr3_aa: CASSQPNKDYGYTF
cdr3_nt: TGTGCCAGCAGCCAACCTAACAAGGACTATGGCTACACCTTC

clone_size: once
v_call: TRBV27
d_call: -
j_call: TRBJ2-7
cdr3_aa: CPFTPYEQYF
cdr3_nt: TGTCCTTTCACTCCCTACGAGCAGTACTTC

clone_size: -
v_call: TRBV4-1
d_call: -
j_call: TRBJ2-7
cdr3_aa: CASSQGGASYEQYF
cdr3_nt: TGCGCCAGCAGCCAAGGAGGGGCCTCCTACGAGCAGTACTTC

clone_size: few
v_call: TRBV6-2/TRBV6-3
d_call: -
j_call: TRBJ2-3
cdr3_aa: CASSYSTFDTQYF
cdr3_nt: TGTGCCAGCAGTTACTCCACATTCGATACGCAGTATTTT

clone_size: -
v_call: TRBV28
d_call: -
j_call: TRBJ1-5
cdr3_aa: CASSYSLLEQPQHF
cdr3_nt: TGTGCCAGCAGTTACTCCCTCCTGGAACAGCCCCAGCATTTT

clone_size: few
v_call: TRBV2
d_call: TRBD1
j_call: TRBJ1-1
cdr3_aa: CASRGTGIEAFF
cdr3_nt: TGTGCCAGCAGGGGGACAGGGATTGAAGCTTTCTTT

clone_size: -
v_call: TRBV9
d_call: -
j_call: TRBJ2-7
cdr3_aa: CASSALPGEGRYEQYF
cdr3_nt: TGTGCCAGCAGCGCCCTCCCGGGTGAGGGGAGGTACGAGCAGTACTTC

clone_size: -
v_call: TRBV7-9
d_call: -
j_call: TRBJ1-6
cdr3_aa: CASSSGDAHRTLRF
cdr3_nt: TGTGCCAGCAGCTCCGGGGACGCCCATCGTACCCTCCGCTTT

clone_size: few
v_call: TRBV6-1
d_call: -
j_call: TRBJ1-5
cdr3_aa: CASSDKNHQPQHF
cdr3_nt: TGTGCCAGCAGCGACAAAAACCATCAGCCCCAGCATTTT

clone_size: -
v_call: TRBV7-9
d_call: -
j_call: TRBJ1-3
cdr3_aa: CASSLNYMGSGNTIYF
cdr3_nt: TGTGCCAGCAGCTTAAATTATATGGGCTCTGGAAACACCATATATTTT

clone_size: -
v_call: TRBV12-3/TRBV12-4
d_call: -
j_call: TRBJ1-2
cdr3_aa: CASSFFGDYGYTF
cdr3_nt: TGTGCCAGCAGTTTCTTCGGGGACTATGGCTACACCTTC

clone_size: -
v_call: TRBV5-1
d_call: TRBD1
j_call: TRBJ1-1
cdr3_aa: CASSWTGGTEAFF
cdr3_nt: TGTGCCAGCAGCTGGACAGGAGGGACTGAAGCTTTCTTT

clone_size: -
v_call: TRBV7-2
d_call: TRBD2
j_call: TRBJ2-1
cdr3_aa: CASSPRGYRGDNEQFF
cdr3_nt: TGTGCCAGCAGCCCACGGGGTTATCGGGGGGACAATGAGCAGTTCTTC

clone_size: -
v_call: TRBV18
d_call: -
j_call: TRBJ1-1
cdr3_aa: CASSPVGTEAFF
cdr3_nt: TGTGCCAGCTCACCAGTGGGCACTGAAGCTTTCTTT

clone_size: -
v_call: TRBV20-1
d_call: TRBD1
j_call: TRBJ1-1
cdr3_aa: CSARATGGITEAFF
cdr3_nt: TGCAGTGCTAGGGCTACAGGGGGCATCACTGAAGCTTTCTTT

clone_size: once
v_call: TRBV13
d_call: -
j_call: TRBJ1-3
cdr3_aa: CASSSLTFGNTIYF
cdr3_nt: TGTGCCAGCAGCTCCCTGACATTTGGAAACACCATATATTTT

clone_size: few
v_call: TRBV6-2/TRBV6-3
d_call: -
j_call: TRBJ2-5
cdr3_aa: CASGISRGTQYF
cdr3_nt: TGTGCCAGCGGGATCTCCCGGGGGACCCAGTACTTC

clone_size: once
v_call: TRBV24-1
d_call: -
j_call: TRBJ2-1
cdr3_aa: CATSSGGMNEQFF
cdr3_nt: TGTGCCACCAGCTCCGGCGGGATGAATGAGCAGTTCTTC

clone_size: -
v_call: TRBV4-1
d_call: TRBD2
j_call: TRBJ2-7
cdr3_aa: CASSQASGGVSYEQYF
cdr3_nt: TGCGCCAGCAGCCAAGCGAGCGGGGGCGTATCCTACGAGCAGTACTTC

clone_size: -
v_call: TRBV7-9
d_call: -
j_call: TRBJ2-1
cdr3_aa: CASNLGNEQFF
cdr3_nt: TGTGCCAGCAACCTCGGCAATGAGCAGTTCTTC

clone_size: few
v_call: TRBV11-2
d_call: TRBD1
j_call: TRBJ2-3
cdr3_aa: CASSNTGTGSTDTQYF
cdr3_nt: TGTGCCAGCAGCAACACCGGGACAGGGAGCACAGATACGCAGTATTTT

clone_size: -
v_call: TRBV6-2/TRBV6-3
d_call: -
j_call: TRBJ2-4
cdr3_aa: CASTLTMGDPNIQYF
cdr3_nt: TGTGCCAGCACCCTGACGATGGGGGACCCAAACATTCAGTACTTC

clone_size: -
v_call: TRBV2
d_call: -
j_call: TRBJ2-2
cdr3_aa: CASSELGSITGELFF
cdr3_nt: TGTGCCAGCAGTGAACTGGGGTCGATCACCGGGGAGCTGTTTTTT

clone_size: -
v_call: TRBV11-2
d_call: -
j_call: TRBJ2-3
cdr3_aa: CASSLFLARTDTQYF
cdr3_nt: TGTGCCAGCAGCTTGTTTTTAGCCCGAACAGATACGCAGTATTTT

clone_size: few
v_call: TRBV10-3
d_call: -
j_call: TRBJ2-7
cdr3_aa: CAISPDSSYEQYF
cdr3_nt: TGTGCCATCAGTCCTGACTCCTCCTACGAGCAGTACTTC

clone_size: -
v_call: TRBV20-1
d_call: -
j_call: TRBJ2-7
cdr3_aa: CSARDGVSGYEQYF
cdr3_nt: TGCAGTGCTAGAGATGGAGTTAGCGGCTACGAGCAGTACTTC

clone_size: -
v_call: TRBV4-3
d_call: TRBD2
j_call: TRBJ2-4
cdr3_aa: CASSFGRGAKNIQYF
cdr3_nt: TGCGCCAGCAGCTTCGGGCGGGGGGCCAAAAACATTCAGTACTTC

clone_size: -
v_call: TRBV29-1
d_call: -
j_call: TRBJ1-1
cdr3_aa: CSSQDPNTEAFF
cdr3_nt: TGCAGCTCCCAGGACCCGAACACTGAAGCTTTCTTT

clone_size: -
v_call: TRBV12-3/TRBV12-4
d_call: -
j_call: TRBJ2-1
cdr3_aa: CASRLQSYNEQFF
cdr3_nt: TGTGCCAGCAGGTTACAAAGTTACAATGAGCAGTTCTTC

clone_size: -
v_call: TRBV4-2
d_call: -
j_call: TRBJ2-2
cdr3_aa: CASSQLANTGELFF
cdr3_nt: TGTGCCAGCAGCCAATTGGCGAACACCGGGGAGCTGTTTTTT

clone_size: -
v_call: TRBV19
d_call: TRBD2
j_call: TRBJ2-1
cdr3_aa: CASTGTSGYNEQFF
cdr3_nt: TGTGCCAGTACGGGGACTAGCGGGTACAATGAGCAGTTCTTC

clone_size: few
v_call: TRBV13
d_call: -
j_call: TRBJ2-1
cdr3_aa: CASTNRGGEQFF
cdr3_nt: TGTGCCAGCACCAACAGGGGAGGCGAGCAGTTCTTC

clone_size: once
v_call: TRBV19
d_call: -
j_call: TRBJ1-2
cdr3_aa: CASSIGRSYGYTF
cdr3_nt: TGTGCCAGTAGTATCGGACGTAGCTATGGCTACACCTTC